The 24 T cell receptor beta chains presented below share a single source sample, sequenced in a study of T-cell reconstitution after alpha-beta-depleted transplantation in children. Preparation of the TCRbeta library was carried out with unique molecular identifiers. TCRdb redid the calling of the PCR reads with MiXCR, one entry per CDR3 protein. The sample has 120,000 to 150,000 distinct CDR3 sequences, around 9% seen once. The input for sequencing was PBMCs, mostly from graft donor cells, taken 180 days after TCRalphabeta/CD19-depleted stem cell transplant. The receptors stem from a female patient younger than 10 who had a stem cell transplant for congenital amegakaryocytic thrombocytopenia, so the T cells may come from the graft donor.

This clonotype was observed at least ten times. This chain links TRBV5-1 with TRBJ2-3; D unresolved. The CDR3 contains 14 residues. Per germline, CDR1 SGHRS and CDR2 YFSETQ. The V gene lost 6 bases and the J gene lost 1 base, with 12 bases spanning the gap. The CDR3 sequence: CASTVEYGTDTQYF. In nucleotides, the CDR3 is TGCGCCAGCACGGTGGAATATGGCACAGATACGCAGTATTTT.

This clonotype appeared many times. The rearrangement links TRBV18 to TRBJ2-7, with 12 positions matching TRBD2. The CDR3 has 18 residues. The V gene end was trimmed by 5 bases and the J gene end by 4 bases; junction bases not matched to a gene: 15. Germline assignment: CDR1 KGHSH and CDR2 LQKENI. CDR3 protein: CASSWGLAGPGKGYEQYF. The CDR3 DNA sequence: TGTGCCAGCTCATGGGGACTAGCGGGCCCCGGAAAGGGTTACGAGCAGTACTTC. The full variable domain, completed using reference TRBV18 and TRBJ2-7, is NAGVMQNPRHLVRRRGQEARLRCSPMKGHSHVYWYRQLPEEGLKFMVYLQKENIIDESGMPKERFSAEFPKEGPSILRIQQVVRGDSAAYFCASSWGLAGPGKGYEQYFGPGTRLTVT.

This clonotype was counted many times. This chain connects TRBV29-1 to TRBJ2-3; no definite D call. Germline assignment: CDR1 SQVTM and CDR2 ANQGSEA. V was shortened by 4 bases and J by 0 bases, with 5 bases between the two germline ends. The CDR3 is 12 amino acids. As DNA, the CDR3 is TGCAGCGTTGTTTCTAGCACAGATACGCAGTATTTT. This sequence encodes CSVVSSTDTQYF.

This clonotype has ten or more counts. V gene TRBV5-1 combines with J gene TRBJ2-5; D unresolved. The CDR3 is 13 residues long. V dropped 0 bases and J dropped 3 bases, with 6 bases sitting between them. Germline V lookup: CDR1 SGHRS, CDR2 YFSETQ. The CDR3 loop is CASSLVQEETQYF. The CDR3 region has the DNA TGCGCCAGCAGCTTGGTGCAGGAAGAGACCCAGTACTTC. The full variable domain, in which reference TRBV5-1 and TRBJ2-5 provide the parts outside the CDR3, is KAGVTQTPRYLIKTRGQQVTLSCSPISGHRSVSWYQQTPGQGLQFLFEYFSETQRNKGNFPGRFSGRQFSNSRSEMNVSTLELGDSALYLCASSLVQEETQYFGPGTRLLVL.

This clonotype was counted ten times or more. The V call is TRBV20-1, the J call TRBJ2-4, with D unresolved. The germline gives CDR1 DFQATT, CDR2 SNEGSKA (reference sequence). V was clipped by 1 base and J by 0 bases, with 4 bases between them. CDR3 length: 13 amino acids. The CDR3 sequence is CSARGRAKNIQYF. The CDR3 DNA follows: TGCAGTGCTAGAGGCAGAGCCAAAAACATTCAGTACTTC.

In the case of this clonotype: A much larger clone differs by one base, so this may be a read error. V gene TRBV5-1 combines with J gene TRBJ2-4; 9 nucleotides line up with TRBD2. The CDR3 runs to 16 residues. Per the germline V gene, CDR1 is SGHRS and CDR2 is YFSETQ. The CDR3 reads CASSLGTSVAKNSQYF. Here the CDR3 DNA reads TGCGCCAGCAGCTTGGGGACTAGCGTGGCCAAAAACAGTCAGTACTTC.

The chain is built from TRBV20-1 and TRBJ1-5; D call uncertain. Germline loops: CDR1 DFQATT, CDR2 SNEGSKA (reference sequence). V was shortened by 0 bases and J by 3 bases, with 6 bases between the two germline ends. This CDR3 region has 13 residues. For the CDR3, the DNA is TGCAGTGCTAGAGACCGATACAATCAGCCCCAGCATTTT. Its translation is CSARDRYNQPQHF.

In its sample, this clonotype was seen many times. The genes are TRBV20-1 and TRBJ2-2, with D possibly matching TRBD1 (5 bases). Trimming left V 0 bases short and J 1 base short, with 9 bases between. CDR1 is DFQATT, CDR2 SNEGSKA, per germline (reference sequence). There are 15 residues in the CDR3. This chain's CDR3 is CSARDFGQNTGELFF. The CDR3 bases are TGCAGTGCTAGAGATTTCGGACAGAACACCGGGGAGCTGTTTTTT.

This clonotype appeared a few times. V is TRBV5-1 and J is TRBJ2-1, with 8 bases aligning to TRBD2. Germline V lookup: CDR1 SGHRS, CDR2 YFSETQ. V shed 8 bases, J shed 8 bases, and the junction held 12 bases outside the gene matches. The CDR3 is made up of 14 amino acids. The CDR3 DNA is TGCGCCAGTCGGATAGCGGGGCCTGCGGATGAGCAGTTCTTC. Protein sequence: CASRIAGPADEQFF.

This clonotype was counted ten times or more. The V and J genes are TRBV18 and TRBJ1-1; D uncertain. Trimming shortened V by 6 bases and J by 2 bases, and 10 bases separated the two germline ends. Germline CDR1 is KGHSH and CDR2 is LQKENI. The CDR3 has 13 residues. The CDR3, as DNA: TGTGCCAGCTCTTCCCAGCCTAACACTGAAGCTTTCTTT. Translated, it gives CASSSQPNTEAFF.

In its sample, this clonotype was seen many times. The chain links TRBV29-1 to TRBJ2-1; 8 bases agree with TRBD2. CDR1 and CDR2 (germline): SQVTM, ANQGSEA. Losses at the gene ends were 4 bases for V and 0 bases for J; bases not matched to a gene: 2. The CDR3 is made up of 14 amino acids. The CDR3 DNA is TGCAGCGTTGTAGCGGGAAGCTCCTACAATGAGCAGTTCTTC. Translating gives CSVVAGSSYNEQFF.

This clonotype showed up many times. The rearrangement links TRBV12-3 or TRBV12-4 to TRBJ1-1; D not certain. The CDR3 consists of 13 residues. Deletions cut 5 bases from V and 3 bases from J, with 10 bases between. DNA of the CDR3: TGTGCCAGCAGTCTCCACGGGTACACTGAAGCTTTCTTT. This encodes CASSLHGYTEAFF.

This clonotype was seen many times. This chain uses TRBV12-3 or TRBV12-4 with TRBJ2-3; no reliable D call. This CDR3 has 14 amino acids. The germline V and J ends were trimmed by 2 bases and 2 bases, with 8 bases remaining between them. The CDR3 bases are TGTGCCAGCAGTTTAAACGGTCCCACAGATACGCAGTATTTT. Encoded protein: CASSLNGPTDTQYF.

This clonotype was detected many times. The chain carries TRBV3-1 and TRBJ2-3; 7 positions agree with TRBD1. This CDR3 has 13 amino acids. The germline CDR1 and CDR2 sequences are LGHDT and YNNKEL (reference sequence). Trimming took 0 bases from V and 8 from J; bases not matched to a gene: 2. CDR3 protein: CASSQEYRGTQYF. The CDR3 DNA follows: TGTGCCAGCAGCCAAGAGTACAGGGGTACGCAGTATTTT.

This clonotype came up a few times. J is TRBJ1-2 and V is TRBV30; D not certain. This CDR3 has 12 amino acids. The germline CDR1 and CDR2 sequences are GTSNPN and SVGIG (reference sequence). V was shortened by 2 bases and J by 4 bases, with 8 bases between the two germline ends. CDR3: CAWSLGSYGYTF. CDR3 nucleotide sequence: TGTGCCTGGAGTTTGGGCAGCTATGGCTACACCTTC.

This clonotype was seen many times. The CDR3 DNA follows: TGTGCCAGCAGTTCCTCAGGGGAAGAGACCCAGTACTTC. Amino acid sequence: CASSSSGEETQYF. The chain employs TRBV6-6 and TRBJ2-5; a possible D gene is TRBD1 (6 bases). V was pared by 4 bases and J by 3 bases, with 9 bases between. Germline V lookup: CDR1 MNHNY, CDR2 SVGAGI (reference sequence). The CDR3 is 13 residues long.

This clonotype was recorded at least ten times. The V call is TRBV29-1, the J call TRBJ2-7, with TRBD1 matching over 7 bases. Trimming removed 6 bases from V and 0 bases from J; junction bases left unmatched: 5. The germline gives CDR1 SQVTM, CDR2 ANQGSEA. The CDR3 spans 13 residues. CDR3 sequence reads: CSVRTGSSYEQYF. The CDR3 DNA follows: TGCAGCGTAAGGACAGGAAGCTCCTACGAGCAGTACTTC.

This clonotype turned up a few times. V is TRBV2 and J is TRBJ2-1; no clear D. This CDR3 spans 9 amino acids. V was pared by 6 bases and J by 15 bases, with 9 bases between. The V gene's germline CDR1 is SNHLY and CDR2 FYNNEI. CDR3 DNA sequence: TGTGCCAGCAGGCAGGAACGGTTCTTC. It translates to CASRQERFF.

In its sample, this clonotype was seen many times. The V and J genes are TRBV20-1 and TRBJ2-7; the D is unclear. Germline assignment: CDR1 DFQATT and CDR2 SNEGSKA (reference sequence). V was pared by 4 bases and J by 4 bases, with 5 bases between. The CDR3 extends over 10 amino acids. This CDR3 reads CSAKGYEQYF. CDR3 bases: TGCAGTGCTAAGGGATACGAGCAGTACTTC.

In this sample, this clonotype turned up a few times. The chain recombines TRBV20-1 with TRBJ1-5; D remains ambiguous. Germline assignment: CDR1 DFQATT and CDR2 SNEGSKA (reference sequence). The length of the CDR3 is 21 residues. Trimming took off 3 bases at V and 0 bases at J, with 30 bases between the two ends. The CDR3 bases are TGCAGTGCTAGCATGCGGCGGGCTACCCCCGGGATCGCTTATAGCAATCAGCCCCAGCATTTT. Translated, it gives CSASMRRATPGIAYSNQPQHF.

This clonotype was counted many times. This sequence joins TRBV6-1 and TRBJ2-3; 8 positions agree with TRBD2. The V gene's germline CDR1 is MNHNS and CDR2 SASEGT. The CDR3 consists of 15 residues. V lost 7 bases to trimming and J lost 4 bases; unmatched junction nucleotides: 10. CDR3 sequence: CASKRGGQFPDTQYF. The CDR3 nucleotides read TGTGCCAGCAAACGGGGGGGCCAGTTTCCAGATACGCAGTATTTT.

This clonotype appeared many times. The chain uses TRBV28 and TRBJ2-1, with TRBD2 matching 13 bases. CDR3 length: 16 amino acids. Germline V gene sequence: CDR1 MDHEN, CDR2 SYDVKM. Losses at the gene ends were 6 bases for V and 6 bases for J; bases not matched to a gene: 8. The chain's CDR3 is CASRVKGLAGPNEQFF. Written as DNA, the CDR3 is TGTGCCAGCAGAGTTAAGGGACTAGCGGGACCCAATGAGCAGTTCTTC.

This clonotype was seen ten or more times. The chain recombines TRBV20-1 with TRBJ2-3; D could derive from TRBD1 or TRBD2 (6 bases each). Trimming pared 6 bases from V and 0 bases from J, leaving 16 bases between. From germline, CDR1 is DFQATT and CDR2 SNEGSKA (reference sequence). The CDR3 contains 15 residues. The CDR3 sequence: CSALRWRGSTDTQYF. CDR3 sequence (DNA): TGCAGTGCCCTCCGTTGGAGGGGGAGCACAGATACGCAGTATTTT.

This clonotype was counted at least ten times. J is TRBJ2-3 and V is TRBV20-1; no reliable D call. The CDR3 has 10 amino acids. Germline CDR1 reads DFQATT; CDR2 reads SNEGSKA (reference sequence). In DNA, the CDR3 is TGCACCGTTGGATTAGATACGCAGTATTTT. This sequence encodes CTVGLDTQYF.